The text below deals with one TCR beta chain. The repertoire was sequenced with immunoSEQ multiplex PCR; TCRdb's copy has only in-frame clones and lacks some. The sample shows fewer than 700,000 clones, 70% to 90% of them seen only once. The data were obtained in a study of blood T cell repertoires in COVID-19. Germline loops: CDR1 SGHRS, CDR2 YFSETQ. The CDR3 covers 16 residues. Trimming cost V 5 bases and J 4 bases; bases outside gene matches: 9. This clonotype was obtained from a woman aged 50 to 65 with COVID-19, enrolled during active disease. This rearrangement joins TRBV5-1 to TRBJ1-2, with 12 bases that match TRBD1. Sample: peripheral blood. The CDR3 bases are TGCGCCAGCAGTAGCGGGACAGGGGGCCGGTCCTATGGCTACACCTTC. It yields the protein CASSSGTGGRSYGYTF.